This T cell receptor beta chain was profiled in a study of OX40 agonist ivuxolimab in advanced cancers. Turning to the study itself: All patients had ivuxolimab intravenously every 2 weeks at 0.01 to 10 mg/kg. Study-level findings and limits: Partial responders dosed at 0.1-3.0 mg/kg displayed clonal expansion ranking among the lowest.

V gave up 2 bases and J gave up 0 bases, with 13 bases separating them. CDR3 length: 16 amino acids. Germline assignment: CDR1 LNHDA and CDR2 SQIVND (reference sequence). Some clones are missing from TCRdb's copy, which holds only in-frame ones; the method was immunoSEQ multiplex PCR. The table lists some 87,000 clones, 94% of them singletons. As concerns this clone: Antigen: not known.

This TCR came from an adult with an advanced solid tumor such as melanoma, head and neck, liver or kidney cancer. The sample consisted of CD4+ or CD8+ T cells sorted from blood, taken in a trial of the OX40 agonist ivuxolimab. The gene calls are TRBV19 and TRBJ1-1; D not resolved. Here the CDR3 DNA reads TGTGCCAGTAGTATACTGCAGGAGTTCATGAACACTGAAGCTTTCTTT. Residues: CASSILQEFMNTEAFF.